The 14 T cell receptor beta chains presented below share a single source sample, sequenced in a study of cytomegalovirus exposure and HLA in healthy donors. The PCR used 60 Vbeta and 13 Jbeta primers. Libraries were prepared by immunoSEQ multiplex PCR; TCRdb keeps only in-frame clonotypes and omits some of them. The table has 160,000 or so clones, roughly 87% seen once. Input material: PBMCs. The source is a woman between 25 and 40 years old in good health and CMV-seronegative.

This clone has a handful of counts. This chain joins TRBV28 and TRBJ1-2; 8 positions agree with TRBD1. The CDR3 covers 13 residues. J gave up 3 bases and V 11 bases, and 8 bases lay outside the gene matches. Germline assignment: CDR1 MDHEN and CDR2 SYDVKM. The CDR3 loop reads CAAEGTGYYGYTF. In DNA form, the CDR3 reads TGTGCCGCCGAGGGGACAGGCTACTATGGCTACACCTTC.

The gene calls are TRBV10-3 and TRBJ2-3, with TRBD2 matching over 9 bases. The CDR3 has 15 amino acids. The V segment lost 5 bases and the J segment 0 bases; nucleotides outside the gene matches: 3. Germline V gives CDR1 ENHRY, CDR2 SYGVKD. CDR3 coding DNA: TGTGCCATCAGTCTACTAGCGGGTAGCACAGATACGCAGTATTTT. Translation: CAISLLAGSTDTQYF.

In nucleotides, the CDR3 is TGTGCCAGCAGCACGACAGGGGTAGGCGGAAACACCATATATTTT. The encoded protein is CASSTTGVGGNTIYF. J is TRBJ1-3 and V is TRBV11-2, with TRBD1 matching over 8 bases. V gave up 5 bases and J gave up 4 bases; unmatched junction bases: 7. CDR3 length: 15 residues. Germline-derived CDR1 and CDR2 are SGHAT and FQNNGV.

CDR3 coding DNA: TGTGCCAGCAGCCGATTCGGGGTAGGACAAGAGACCCAGTACTTC. It translates to CASSRFGVGQETQYF. This sequence joins TRBV28 and TRBJ2-5; D might be TRBD2 (5 bases). The CDR3 length is 15 residues. The germline V and J ends were trimmed by 6 bases and 2 bases, with 16 bases remaining between them. Germline V lookup: CDR1 MDHEN, CDR2 SYDVKM.

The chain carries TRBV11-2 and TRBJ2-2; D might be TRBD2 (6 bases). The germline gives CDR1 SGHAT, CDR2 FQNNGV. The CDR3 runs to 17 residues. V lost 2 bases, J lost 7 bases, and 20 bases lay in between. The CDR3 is CASSLRRGLAQGGELFF. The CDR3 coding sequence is TGTGCCAGCAGCTTAAGGCGTGGGCTAGCGCAGGGCGGGGAGCTGTTTTTT.

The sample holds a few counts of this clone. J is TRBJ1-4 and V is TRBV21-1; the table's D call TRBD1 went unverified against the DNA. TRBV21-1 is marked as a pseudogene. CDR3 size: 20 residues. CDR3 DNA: TGTGCCAGCAGCAAAGAAGGGTTCGGGCAGGGGCTGGGCACTAATGAAAAACTGTTTTTT. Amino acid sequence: CASSKEGFGQGLGTNEKLFF.

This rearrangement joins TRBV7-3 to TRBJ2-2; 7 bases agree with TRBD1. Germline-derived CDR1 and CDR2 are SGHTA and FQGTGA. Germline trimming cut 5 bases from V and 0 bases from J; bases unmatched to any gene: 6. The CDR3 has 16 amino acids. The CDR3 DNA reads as TGTGCCAGCAGCAAACAGGGGAGCCCGAACACCGGGGAGCTGTTTTTT. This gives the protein CASSKQGSPNTGELFF.

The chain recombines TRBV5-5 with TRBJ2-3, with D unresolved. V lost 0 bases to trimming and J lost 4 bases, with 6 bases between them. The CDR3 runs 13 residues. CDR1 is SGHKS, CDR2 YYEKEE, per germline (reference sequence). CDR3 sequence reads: CASSLVVSDTQYF. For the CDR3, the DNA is TGTGCCAGCAGCTTGGTAGTTTCAGATACGCAGTATTTT. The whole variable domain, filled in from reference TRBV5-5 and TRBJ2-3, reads DAGVTQSPTHLIKTRGQQVTLRCSPISGHKSVSWYQQVLGQGPQFIFQYYEKEERGRGNFPDRFSARQFPNYSSELNVNALLLGDSALYLCASSLVVSDTQYFGPGTRLTVL.

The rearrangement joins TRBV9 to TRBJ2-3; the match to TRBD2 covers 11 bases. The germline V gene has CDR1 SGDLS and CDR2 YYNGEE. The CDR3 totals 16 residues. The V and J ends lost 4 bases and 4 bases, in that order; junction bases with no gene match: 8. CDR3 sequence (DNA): TGTGCCAGCAGCTTCTCTCTAGCGGGGGGTTCAGATACGCAGTATTTT. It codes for CASSFSLAGGSDTQYF.

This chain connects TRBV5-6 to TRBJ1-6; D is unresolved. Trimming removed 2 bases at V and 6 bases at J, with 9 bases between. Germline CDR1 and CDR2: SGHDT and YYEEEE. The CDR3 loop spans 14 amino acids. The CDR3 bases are TGTGCCAGCAGCTTAGTGGGCAGTAATTCACCCCTCCACTTT. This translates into CASSLVGSNSPLHF.

The CDR3: CASTETSGAPNEQFF. The CDR3 DNA reads as TGCGCCAGCACCGAAACTAGCGGGGCTCCCAATGAGCAGTTCTTC. The chain joins TRBV10-2 to TRBJ2-1, with 10 bases lining up with TRBD2. Per germline, CDR1 WSHSY and CDR2 SAAADI. V shed 7 bases and J 6 bases; nucleotides not matched to a gene: 9. The CDR3 covers 15 residues.

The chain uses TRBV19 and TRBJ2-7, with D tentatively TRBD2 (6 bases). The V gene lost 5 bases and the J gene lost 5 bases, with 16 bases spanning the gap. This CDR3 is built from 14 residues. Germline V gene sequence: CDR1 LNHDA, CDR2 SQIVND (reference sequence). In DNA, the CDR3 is TGTGCCAGTAGTCGGGACTCCCGGGCCAACGAGCAGTACTTC. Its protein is CASSRDSRANEQYF.

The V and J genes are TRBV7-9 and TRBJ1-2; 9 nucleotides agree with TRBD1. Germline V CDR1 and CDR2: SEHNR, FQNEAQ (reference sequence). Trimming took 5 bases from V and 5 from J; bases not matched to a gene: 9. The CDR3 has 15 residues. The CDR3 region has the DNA TGTGCCAGCAGCCTCAGTGGAGGACAGGGGTATGGCTACACCTTC. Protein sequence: CASSLSGGQGYGYTF.

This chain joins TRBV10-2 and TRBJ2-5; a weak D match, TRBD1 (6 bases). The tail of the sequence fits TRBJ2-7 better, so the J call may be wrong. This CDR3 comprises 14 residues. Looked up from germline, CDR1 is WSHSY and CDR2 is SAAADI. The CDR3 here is CASSEVLRGYEQYF. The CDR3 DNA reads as TGCGCCAGCAGTGAGGTTCTCAGGGGCTACGAGCAGTACTTC.